This TCR beta chain emerged from a study of blood T cell repertoires in COVID-19. Study-wide background: Sites across the United States, Italy and Spain contributed samples from acute and convalescent COVID-19.

Authors' processing steps: Using reference gene primer amplification, nucleated cell counts were estimated. Sequenced by immunoSEQ multiplex PCR; TCRdb stores in-frame clones only, minus some. V and J calls and clone size follow that table, whereas D and trimming were derived from the DNA. The table shows hundreds of thousands of clones, with nearly 90% occurring only once. The sequenced sample consisted of peripheral blood. The source is a man younger than 35 with active or convalescent COVID-19.

The CDR3 loop reads CASSLGQIYEQYF. As DNA, the CDR3 is TGTGCCAGCAGTCTGGGACAGATCTACGAGCAGTACTTC. The genes are TRBV27 and TRBJ2-7; 7 nucleotides match TRBD1. Germline loops: CDR1 MNHEY, CDR2 SMNVEV (reference sequence). This CDR3 has 13 residues. With 5 bases clipped from V and 3 bases from J, the junction kept 4 bases outside the gene matches.